Following are 26 T cell receptor beta chains from one sample sequenced in a study of cytomegalovirus exposure and HLA in healthy donors. The study ran its PCR with 60 Vbeta and 13 Jbeta primers. Sequencing used immunoSEQ multiplex PCR; TCRdb keeps in-frame clones, though not all of them. The data hold under 200,000 clones, with about three quarters observed a single time. Sequenced: PBMCs. These receptors were obtained from a man in his forties in good health and CMV-seronegative.

This clone has a single count. The V call is TRBV27, the J call TRBJ2-1; no clear D. The CDR3 is 13 residues long. The ends were cut back, 3 bases at V and 4 bases at J, with 7 bases in the middle. The germline V gene encodes CDR1 MNHEY and CDR2 SMNVEV (reference sequence). The CDR3 DNA reads TGTGCCAGCAGTTTCTCCCTATACAATGAGCAGTTCTTC. Translation: CASSFSLYNEQFF.

The gene calls are TRBV19 and TRBJ1-3; a possible D gene is TRBD1 (5 bases). The CDR3 loop spans 16 amino acids. Trimming cost V 3 bases and J 1 base, with 13 bases left between them. Per the germline V gene, CDR1 is LNHDA and CDR2 is SQIVND (reference sequence). CDR3 sequence (DNA): TGTGCCAGTAGTATCCAGCACCAGGGATCTGGAAACACCATATATTTT. It is translated as CASSIQHQGSGNTIYF.

The CDR3 DNA sequence: TGTGCCAGCAGCCCGACAGGGGGAACCATGAACACTGAAGCTTTCTTT. Translation gives CASSPTGGTMNTEAFF. The J gene is TRBJ1-1, the V gene TRBV6-6, with 9 bases that match TRBD1. The trim removed 6 bases at V and 0 bases at J, leaving 8 bases unmatched. Per the germline V gene, CDR1 is MNHNY and CDR2 is SVGAGI (reference sequence). This CDR3 is built from 16 residues.

The chain combines TRBV18 with TRBJ1-4; 8 nucleotides align to TRBD1. J lost 2 bases, V lost 5 bases, and 7 bases had no gene match. The CDR3 is 16 residues long. Germline CDR1 reads KGHSH; CDR2 reads LQKENI. The CDR3 nucleotides read TGTGCCAGCTCAGCGACAGGGGCTGTGACTAATGAAAAACTGTTTTTT. Encoded protein: CASSATGAVTNEKLFF. Looking up the rest from reference TRBV18 and TRBJ1-4 gives the full variable domain: NAGVMQNPRHLVRRRGQEARLRCSPMKGHSHVYWYRQLPEEGLKFMVYLQKENIIDESGMPKERFSAEFPKEGPSILRIQQVVRGDSAAYFCASSATGAVTNEKLFFGSGTQLSVL.

The chain has TRBV19 and TRBJ1-5; 8 nucleotides line up with TRBD1. V was clipped by 9 bases and J by 2 bases; unmatched bases: 6. CDR1 is LNHDA, CDR2 SQIVND, per germline (reference sequence). This CDR3 comprises 14 residues. The CDR3 coding sequence is TGTGCCAGCACCGGGACAGGTGGCAATCAGCCCCAGCATTTT. Encoded protein: CASTGTGGNQPQHF. The full variable domain, its missing parts supplied by reference TRBV19 and TRBJ1-5, is DGGITQSPKYLFRKEGQNVTLSCEQNLNHDAMYWYRQDPGQGLRLIYYSQIVNDFQKGDIAEGYSVSREKKESFPLTVTSAQKNPTAFYLCASTGTGGNQPQHFGDGTRLSIL.

This chain uses TRBV19 with TRBJ1-4, with 7 bases that match TRBD1. V was pared by 7 bases and J by 10 bases, with 12 bases of the junction left unmatched. The V gene's germline CDR1 is LNHDA and CDR2 SQIVND (reference sequence). The CDR3 contains 14 residues. In DNA, the CDR3 is TGTGCCAGTAACTACCGACAGGGCGGCGGAAAACTGTTTTTT. Residues: CASNYRQGGGKLFF.

The chain has TRBV6-5 and TRBJ1-2; D may be TRBD1 (6 bases). The V gene's germline CDR1 is MNHEY and CDR2 SVGAGI. V was shortened by 5 bases and J by 5 bases, with 15 bases between the two germline ends. CDR3 length equals 14 residues. CDR3 residues: CASSSQGRGYGYTF. DNA for the CDR3: TGTGCCAGCAGTAGTCAGGGGAGGGGGTATGGCTACACCTTC.

This sequence joins TRBV15 and TRBJ2-2; 10 nucleotides match TRBD1. Germline loops: CDR1 LNHNV, CDR2 YYDKDF (reference sequence). This CDR3 spans 15 amino acids. Trimming at V came to 8 bases and at J to 5 bases, leaving 8 bases not matched to a gene. The DNA of the CDR3 is TGTGCCACCGCCCGGGACAGGGGACATACCGGGGAGCTGTTTTTT. Protein: CATARDRGHTGELFF.

This rearrangement joins TRBV6-5 to TRBJ2-7, with 7 bases that match TRBD1. V lost 5 bases, J lost 3 bases, and 7 bases stayed unmatched. The CDR3 spans 14 residues. Germline V gives CDR1 MNHEY, CDR2 SVGAGI. CDR3 protein: CASSRTGPGYEQYF. The DNA for the CDR3 is TGTGCCAGCAGTCGGACAGGTCCGGGCTACGAGCAGTACTTC.

The chain uses TRBV19 and TRBJ1-5; a weak D match, TRBD1 (6 bases). V lost 3 bases and J lost 5, with 14 bases in between. CDR1 LNHDA and CDR2 SQIVND come from the germline V gene (reference sequence). This CDR3 has 15 amino acids. The CDR3, as DNA: TGTGCCAGTAGTATGGTGGGGGCTGGGTATCAGCCCCAGCATTTT. It specifies CASSMVGAGYQPQHF.

The chain uses TRBV7-3 and TRBJ2-7; 9 bases align to TRBD1. CDR1 is SGHTA and CDR2 is FQGTGA in the germline V gene. The CDR3 extends over 14 amino acids. The V gene end was trimmed by 5 bases and the J gene end by 4 bases; junction bases not matched to a gene: 6. The CDR3 is CASSPGTGSYEQYF. For the CDR3, the DNA is TGTGCCAGCAGCCCCGGGACAGGGTCTTACGAGCAGTACTTC. The full variable domain, in which reference TRBV7-3 and TRBJ2-7 provide the parts outside the CDR3, is GAGVSQTPSNKVTEKGKYVELRCDPISGHTALYWYRQSLGQGPEFLIYFQGTGAADDSGLPNDRFFAVRPEGSVSTLKIQRTERGDSAVYLCASSPGTGSYEQYFGPGTRLTVT.

The chain joins TRBV21-1 to TRBJ1-1. TRBV21-1 is classified as a pseudogene. The CDR3 covers 10 residues. DNA of the CDR3: TGTGCCAGCGCCCCTGAAGGAGGTGGGTTT. Its protein product is CASAPEGGGF.

The chain carries TRBV6-5 and TRBJ1-1; 8 nucleotides match TRBD1. In germline, CDR1 is MNHEY, CDR2 SVGAGI. The CDR3 runs 12 residues. Trimming removed 4 bases from V and 7 bases from J; junction bases left unmatched: 2. The CDR3 coding sequence is TGTGCCAGCAGTTTCACAGGGGGTGAAGCTTTCTTT. This gives the protein CASSFTGGEAFF.

The sample holds a few counts of this clone. The rearrangement joins TRBV10-2 to TRBJ1-2; 10 bases line up with TRBD1. After removal of 2 bases from V and 8 bases from J, the junction contained 8 bases not matched to a gene. Germline V gene sequence: CDR1 WSHSY, CDR2 SAAADI. The CDR3 is 15 amino acids. The CDR3 nucleotides are TGCGCCAGCAGTGAGCCCCGGGGGACAGGGGAAGGCTACACCTTC. Residues: CASSEPRGTGEGYTF.

The J gene is TRBJ1-3, the V gene TRBV6-6, with D perhaps TRBD1 (6 bases). The CDR3 extends over 14 amino acids. Trimming cost V 2 bases and J 1 base, with 6 bases left between them. Germline lookup yields CDR1 MNHNY and CDR2 SVGAGI (reference sequence). DNA for the CDR3: TGTGCCAGCAGTTACAGGGGGTCTGGAAACACCATATATTTT. It encodes CASSYRGSGNTIYF.

This clone has more than one count but fewer than ten. V gene TRBV27 combines with J gene TRBJ1-1; no firm D call. The CDR3 contains 13 residues. V lost 5 bases, J lost 1 base, and 8 bases lay in between. The germline gives CDR1 MNHEY, CDR2 SMNVEV (reference sequence). CDR3: CASSHNPNTEAFF. CDR3 sequence (DNA): TGTGCCAGCAGTCACAACCCGAACACTGAAGCTTTCTTT.

The chain carries TRBV7-9 and TRBJ1-5, with 8 positions matching TRBD1. Germline V lookup: CDR1 SEHNR, CDR2 FQNEAQ (reference sequence). V shed 8 bases and J 5 bases; nucleotides not matched to a gene: 5. The CDR3 loop spans 13 amino acids. The DNA of the CDR3 is TGTGCCAGCGGGGACAGGCGAGATCAGCCCCAGCATTTT. Translating gives CASGDRRDQPQHF.

The chain uses TRBV2 and TRBJ1-6; 8 positions agree with TRBD1. The CDR3 is made up of 14 amino acids. Losses at the gene ends were 6 bases for V and 6 bases for J; bases not matched to a gene: 4. Germline CDR1 reads SNHLY; CDR2 reads FYNNEI. The CDR3 is CASRADRGNSPLHF. The CDR3 nucleotides are TGTGCCAGCAGAGCCGACAGGGGTAATTCACCCCTCCACTTT.

V and J are TRBV5-4 and TRBJ2-7, with 7 positions matching TRBD2. Germline V gene lookup returns CDR1 SGHNT and CDR2 YYREEE (reference sequence). CDR3 size: 15 residues. With V trimmed by 2 bases and J by 2 bases, 7 bases remained unmatched. CDR3 DNA sequence: TGTGCCAGCAGCTTCTCTTCTAGCGGAACCTACGAGCAGTACTTC. Translation gives CASSFSSSGTYEQYF.

The chain combines TRBV7-3 with TRBJ2-7; D is unresolved. This CDR3 is 15 amino acids long. Trimming removed 5 bases at V and 6 bases at J, with 20 bases between. CDR1 is SGHTA and CDR2 is FQGTGA in the germline V gene. The CDR3 bases are TGTGCCAGCAGCCTCTCCCCCAATCACGGGTCCGAGCAGTACTTC. Its protein product is CASSLSPNHGSEQYF.

The chain employs TRBV7-2 and TRBJ1-4; a possible D gene is TRBD1 (5 bases). The CDR3 sequence is 15 residues long. The V end was cut by 3 bases, the J end by 2 bases, with 10 bases between. CDR1 is SGHTA and CDR2 is FQGNSA in the germline V gene. This CDR3 reads CASSFVGATNEKLFF. The DNA of the CDR3 is TGTGCCAGCAGCTTCGTTGGGGCGACTAATGAAAAACTGTTTTTT.

The chain combines TRBV7-6 with TRBJ2-5; a possible D gene is TRBD2 (5 bases). The CDR3 length is 14 residues. The V end was cut by 1 base, the J end by 5 bases, with 11 bases between. CDR1 and CDR2 from the germline V gene are SGHVS and FNYEAQ. The CDR3 DNA sequence: TGTGCCAGCAGCTTAGGTGCGGGCGGCGAGACCCAGTACTTC. It is translated as CASSLGAGGETQYF.

The J gene is TRBJ2-7, the V gene TRBV7-2, with D perhaps matching TRBD2 (6 bases). V shed 4 bases and J shed 4 bases, with 14 bases lying between them. Per germline, CDR1 SGHTA and CDR2 FQGNSA. The CDR3 covers 14 residues. The CDR3 is CASSSPGLSYEQYF. The CDR3 nucleotides are TGTGCCAGCAGCTCTCCGGGACTGAGTTACGAGCAGTACTTC.

This chain joins TRBV5-4 and TRBJ2-7; perhaps TRBD1 as D (5 bases). The V gene lost 3 bases and the J gene lost 7 bases, with 11 bases spanning the gap. This CDR3 is 12 amino acids long. Germline CDR1 reads SGHNT; CDR2 reads YYREEE (reference sequence). The CDR3 sequence is CASSWQGLEQYF. As DNA, the CDR3 is TGTGCCAGCAGCTGGCAGGGTCTTGAGCAGTACTTC.

In DNA form, the CDR3 reads TGTGCCAGCTCACTCACAGACAGTTTTCTCGCGCGTATCCCTATCTCTGGAAACACCATATATTTT. The encoded protein is CASSLTDSFLARIPISGNTIYF. The rearrangement links TRBV18 to TRBJ1-3; D may be TRBD1 (5 bases). The germline V gene has CDR1 KGHSH and CDR2 LQKENI. Deletions cut 4 bases from V and 0 bases from J, with 31 bases between. The CDR3 covers 22 residues.

The gene calls are TRBV5-1 and TRBJ2-6; D unclear. The germline CDR1 and CDR2 sequences are SGHRS and YFSETQ. V gave up 5 bases and J gave up 4 bases, with 4 bases separating them. CDR3 size: 12 residues. The CDR3 loop reads CASRSGANVLTF. The CDR3 nucleotides are TGCGCCAGCAGAAGCGGGGCCAACGTCCTGACTTTC.